The 13 T cell receptor beta chains listed next were all sequenced from one sample in a study of graft-versus-host responses after intestinal transplantation. Lymphocytes (intraepithelial and lamina propria) were released by processing the graft tissue. Libraries were prepared by immunoSEQ multiplex PCR; TCRdb keeps only in-frame clonotypes and omits some of them. The sample contains some 5,600 clones, 65% to 80% of which appear only once. The sequencing here drew on ileum tissue, taken around 230 days after intestinal transplant. The receptor source for this set is a human patient who received an intestinal transplant, so some T cells may come from the graft donor.

The rearrangement joins TRBV30 to TRBJ2-7; TRBD1 matches at 9 bases. The V and J ends lost 1 base and 2 bases, in that order; junction bases with no gene match: 6. Germline CDR1 is GTSNPN and CDR2 is SVGIG (reference sequence). The CDR3 runs to 15 residues. The CDR3, as DNA: TGTGCCTGGAGTGACCGGACAGGGGACCCCTACGAGCAGTACTTC. It is translated as CAWSDRTGDPYEQYF.

There are a few counts of this clone. V gene TRBV6-1 combines with J gene TRBJ2-5, with 12 positions matching TRBD2. Germline V gene data show CDR1 as MNHNS and CDR2 as SASEGT. With 2 bases clipped from V and 4 bases from J, the junction kept 2 bases outside the gene matches. The CDR3 covers 15 residues. The CDR3 sequence: CASSELAGGPETQYF. The CDR3 region has the DNA TGTGCCAGCAGTGAACTAGCGGGGGGGCCAGAGACCCAGTACTTC.

The chain joins TRBV29-1 to TRBJ2-1; 9 nucleotides align to TRBD1. The V segment lost 1 base and the J segment 4 bases; nucleotides outside the gene matches: 2. CDR3 length equals 14 residues. Germline lookup yields CDR1 SQVTM and CDR2 ANQGSEA. The CDR3 is CSVEGTGEYNEQFF. The CDR3 region has the DNA TGCAGCGTTGAAGGGACAGGGGAATACAATGAGCAGTTCTTC.

This rearrangement joins TRBV28 to TRBJ2-3, with a weak D call TRBD2 (5 bases). CDR3 length: 15 amino acids. Germline V gene lookup returns CDR1 MDHEN and CDR2 SYDVKM. V was shortened by 3 bases and J by 2 bases, with 12 bases between the two germline ends. The CDR3 nucleotides read TGTGCCAGCAGTTTGGGGAGCGGAAACACAGATACGCAGTATTTT. This translates into CASSLGSGNTDTQYF.

The rearrangement uses TRBV7-3 and TRBJ1-5, with unresolved D. V lost 2 bases, J lost 0 bases, and 8 bases lay in between. CDR1 and CDR2 (germline): SGHTA, FQGTGA. This CDR3 spans 15 amino acids. CDR3 sequence (DNA): TGTGCCAGCAGCTTAGAGGATGCTAGCAATCAGCCCCAGCATTTT. Translating gives CASSLEDASNQPQHF.

This chain joins TRBV19 and TRBJ2-3, with 7 bases identical to TRBD2. The CDR3 loop spans 15 amino acids. Germline V gene data show CDR1 as LNHDA and CDR2 as SQIVND (reference sequence). The V and J ends lost 3 bases and 6 bases, in that order; junction bases with no gene match: 9. This chain's CDR3 is CASSIGGLDGDTQYF. The DNA of the CDR3 is TGTGCCAGTAGTATCGGGGGGTTGGATGGGGATACGCAGTATTTT.

This chain joins TRBV5-1 and TRBJ2-3; D may be TRBD2 (6 bases). Deletions cut 2 bases from V and 5 bases from J, with 9 bases between. The CDR3 consists of 13 residues. CDR1 and CDR2 (germline): SGHRS, YFSETQ. This CDR3 is CASSFPGVDTQYF. Here the CDR3 DNA reads TGCGCCAGCAGCTTTCCGGGGGTAGATACGCAGTATTTT.

This clone is large (0.1 to 1%) within its sample. This rearrangement joins TRBV29-1 to TRBJ2-7; weak D call: TRBD2 (6 bases). Germline CDR1 SQVTM, CDR2 ANQGSEA. This CDR3 is 14 amino acids long. The V gene lost 5 bases and the J gene lost 0 bases, with 14 bases spanning the gap. Here the CDR3 reads CSVLTAGSSYEQYF. The CDR3, as DNA: TGCAGCGTTCTAACGGCGGGGAGCTCCTACGAGCAGTACTTC.

The J gene is TRBJ2-7, the V gene TRBV9; perhaps D is TRBD1 or TRBD2 (6 bases each). CDR3 length: 17 residues. CDR1 SGDLS and CDR2 YYNGEE come from the germline V gene. V gave up 0 bases and J gave up 5 bases, with 21 bases separating them. CDR3 DNA sequence: TGTGCCAGCAGCGTAGCTACTAGGGGGGATTGTTACGACGAGCAGTACTTC. As protein: CASSVATRGDCYDEQYF.

The chain uses TRBV25-1 and TRBJ1-1; D call uncertain. This CDR3 contains 15 residues. V lost 3 bases and J lost 5, with 16 bases in between. The germline gives CDR1 MGHDK, CDR2 SYGVNS. CDR3 protein: CASSDLRGGGTEAFF. The DNA of the CDR3 is TGTGCCAGCAGTGACCTGCGGGGTGGTGGAACTGAAGCTTTCTTT.

The V call is TRBV19, the J call TRBJ2-2; TRBD2 matches 8 bases. The CDR3 covers 13 residues. Germline CDR1 and CDR2: LNHDA and SQIVND (reference sequence). The trim removed 6 bases at V and 4 bases at J, leaving 1 base unmatched. The CDR3 region has the DNA TGTGCCAGTAGGAGCGGGGGCACCGGGGAGCTGTTTTTT. Translation gives CASRSGGTGELFF.

The sample holds a few counts of this clone. The genes are TRBV5-6 and TRBJ1-1; weak D call: TRBD1 (5 bases). The germline gives CDR1 SGHDT, CDR2 YYEEEE. Trimming left V 0 bases short and J 6 bases short, with 18 bases between. The CDR3 contains 16 residues. The CDR3 region is CASSLVRGDKRPEAFF. The DNA of the CDR3 is TGTGCCAGCAGCTTGGTCCGGGGCGACAAGAGGCCTGAAGCTTTCTTT.

The chain carries TRBV6-6 and TRBJ1-2, with D unresolved. Per germline, CDR1 MNHNY and CDR2 SVGAGI (reference sequence). Trimming left V 5 bases short and J 3 bases short, with 4 bases between. The CDR3 covers 11 residues. CDR3 amino acids: CASSADYGYTF. The CDR3, as DNA: TGTGCCAGCAGTGCAGACTATGGCTACACCTTC.